These 5 T cell receptor beta chains originate from one sample sequenced in a study of glioma-infiltrating T cells after dendritic cell vaccination. Profiled with immunoSEQ multiplex PCR; TCRdb holds only in-frame clones, not every one. The sample lists about 99,000 clones, approximately 84% occurring once. Documented time point: after dendritic cell vaccination, including at tumor progression/relapse. The sample consisted of blood, taken after dendritic cell vaccination. The origin of the receptors is a human donor with glioblastoma.

On this clone itself: At one boundary the junction diverges from the germline segment, which might be a read error. The rearrangement joins TRBV7-7 to TRBJ1-3; the D is unclear. In germline, CDR1 is SSHAT, CDR2 FNYEAQ (reference sequence). CDR3 size: 14 residues. CDR3 nucleotide sequence: TGTGCTAGCAGCCCCGGGAGCGGTGGAAACACCATATATTTT. Protein product: CASSPGSGGNTIYF.

Notes on this clone: Distinct nucleotide sequences in the sample also encode this CDR3. This rearrangement joins TRBV30 to TRBJ2-7, with D hard to call. This CDR3 has 11 residues. Between the trimmed V and J ends, which lost 3 bases and 0 bases, there was a span of 3 bases. Germline V gene sequence: CDR1 GTSNPN, CDR2 SVGIG (reference sequence). The CDR3 here is CAWSLSYEQYF. The CDR3 region has the DNA TGTGCCTGGAGCCTCTCCTACGAGCAGTACTTC.

V gene TRBV15 combines with J gene TRBJ2-3; TRBD2 matches 9 bases. Per the germline V gene, CDR1 is LNHNV and CDR2 is YYDKDF (reference sequence). The CDR3 has 14 residues. The V segment lost 5 bases and the J segment 3 bases; nucleotides outside the gene matches: 3. In nucleotides, the CDR3 is TGTGCCACCAGCCGCGGGGGGGCGACAGATACGCAGTATTTT. Protein: CATSRGGATDTQYF.

V is TRBV29-1 and J is TRBJ2-7, with 14 bases aligning to TRBD2. CDR3 length: 13 residues. Germline-derived CDR1 and CDR2 are SQVTM and ANQGSEA. The V and J ends lost 6 bases and 6 bases, in that order; junction bases with no gene match: 4. CDR3 sequence reads: CSVGLAGGGEQYF. The CDR3, as DNA: TGCAGCGTCGGACTAGCGGGAGGAGGCGAGCAGTACTTC.

V gene TRBV6-5 combines with J gene TRBJ1-2; 7 positions agree with TRBD1. In germline, CDR1 is MNHEY, CDR2 SVGAGI. CDR3 length: 14 amino acids. Trimming cost V 6 bases and J 4 bases; bases outside gene matches: 8. The CDR3 DNA follows: TGTGCCAGCAGAAGACAGGGCGACGTCTATGGCTACACCTTC. Translated, it gives CASRRQGDVYGYTF.